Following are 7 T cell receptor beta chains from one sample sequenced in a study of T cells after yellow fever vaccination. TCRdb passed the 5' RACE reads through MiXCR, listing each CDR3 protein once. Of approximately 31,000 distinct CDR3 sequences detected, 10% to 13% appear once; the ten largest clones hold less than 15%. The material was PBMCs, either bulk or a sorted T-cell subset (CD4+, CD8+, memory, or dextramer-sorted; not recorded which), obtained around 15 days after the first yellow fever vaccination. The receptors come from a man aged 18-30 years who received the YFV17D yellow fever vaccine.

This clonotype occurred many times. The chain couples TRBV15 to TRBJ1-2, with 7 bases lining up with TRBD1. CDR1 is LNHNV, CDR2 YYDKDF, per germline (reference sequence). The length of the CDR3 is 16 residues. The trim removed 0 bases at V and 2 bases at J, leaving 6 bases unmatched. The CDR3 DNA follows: TGTGCCACCAGCAGAGAAGGGACAGCGAAAAACTATGGCTACACCTTC. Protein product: CATSREGTAKNYGYTF.

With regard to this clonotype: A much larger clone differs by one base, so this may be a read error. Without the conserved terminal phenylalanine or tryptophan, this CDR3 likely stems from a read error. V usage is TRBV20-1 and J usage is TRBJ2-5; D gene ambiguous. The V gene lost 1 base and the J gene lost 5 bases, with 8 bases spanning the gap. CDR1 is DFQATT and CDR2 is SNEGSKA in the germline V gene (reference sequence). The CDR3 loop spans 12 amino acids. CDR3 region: CSARATYETQYL. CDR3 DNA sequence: TGCAGTGCTAGAGCGACCTATGAGACCCAGTACTTA.

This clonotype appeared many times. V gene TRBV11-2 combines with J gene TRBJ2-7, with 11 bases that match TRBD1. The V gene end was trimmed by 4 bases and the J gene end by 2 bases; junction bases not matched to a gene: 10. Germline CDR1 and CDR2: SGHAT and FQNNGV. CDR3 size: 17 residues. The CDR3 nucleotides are TGTGCCAGCAGCTCCGGGACAGGGGGTGTAAGGACCTACGAGCAGTACTTC. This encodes CASSSGTGGVRTYEQYF.

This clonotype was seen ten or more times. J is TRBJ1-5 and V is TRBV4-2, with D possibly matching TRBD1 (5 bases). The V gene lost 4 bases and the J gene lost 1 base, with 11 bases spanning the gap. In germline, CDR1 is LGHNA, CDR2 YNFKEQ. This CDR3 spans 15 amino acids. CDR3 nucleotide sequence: TGTGCCAGCAGCCCTCAGGGAGGGAGCAATCAGCCCCAGCATTTT. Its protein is CASSPQGGSNQPQHF.

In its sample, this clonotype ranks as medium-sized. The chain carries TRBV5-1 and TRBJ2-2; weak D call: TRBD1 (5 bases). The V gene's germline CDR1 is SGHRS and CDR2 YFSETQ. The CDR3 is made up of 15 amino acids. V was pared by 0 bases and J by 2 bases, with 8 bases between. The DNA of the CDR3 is TGCGCCAGCAGCTTGGGACAGTTTAACACCGGGGAGCTGTTTTTT. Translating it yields CASSLGQFNTGELFF.

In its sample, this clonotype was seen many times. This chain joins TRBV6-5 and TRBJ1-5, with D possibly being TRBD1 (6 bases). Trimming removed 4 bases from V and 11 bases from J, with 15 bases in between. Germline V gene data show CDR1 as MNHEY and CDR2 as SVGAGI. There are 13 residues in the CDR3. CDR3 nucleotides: TGTGCCAGCAGTTCGCCCGGGGGCTTGACCCAGCATTTT. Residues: CASSSPGGLTQHF.

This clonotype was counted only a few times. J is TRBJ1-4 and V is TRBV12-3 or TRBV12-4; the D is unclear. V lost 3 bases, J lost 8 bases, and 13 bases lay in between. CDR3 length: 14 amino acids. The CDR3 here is CASSFSVVEEKLFF. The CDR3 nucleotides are TGTGCCAGCAGTTTTTCGGTAGTGGAGGAAAAACTGTTTTTT.